One and the same sample provided the 19 T cell receptor beta chains below, sequenced in a study of regulatory T cells in long-lasting Graves disease. The sample's time point: newly diagnosed GD, antithyroid drugs for less than 3 months. From PBMCs, RNA was extracted and then used to make the TCR library. Through Arm-PCR of CDR3 regions and iRepertoire HTBI primers, TCR beta libraries were built. TCRdb passed the multiplex PCR reads through MiXCR, listing each CDR3 protein once. Of more than 400,000 distinct CDR3 sequences in the sample, around 15% were seen once. The same sample was also studied in work on T cells in Graves' hyperthyroidism and ophthalmopathy.

Material: peripheral blood mononuclear cells (PBMCs), obtained at new diagnosis, from a patient treated with antithyroid drugs. The receptors shown here come from a woman in her 30s with Graves disease.

This clonotype has at least ten counts. The V and J genes are TRBV6-2 or TRBV6-3 and TRBJ2-1; 10 bases fit TRBD2. CDR3 length: 17 residues. V dropped 4 bases and J dropped 4; count of bases not matched to a gene: 10. CDR1 and CDR2 from the germline V gene are MNHEY and SVGEGT. CDR3 coding DNA: TGTGCCAGCAGTTCGGCGTCACTAGCGGGGCATTACAATGAGCAGTTCTTC. Protein: CASSSASLAGHYNEQFF.

This clonotype showed up just a few times. The CDR3 here is CASSLEPGLATNEKLFF. CDR3 coding DNA: TGCGCCAGCAGCCTAGAACCGGGACTTGCAACTAATGAAAAACTGTTTTTT. The chain employs TRBV5-1 and TRBJ1-4, with a possible D match to TRBD1 (5 bases). The germline gives CDR1 SGHRS, CDR2 YFSETQ. The CDR3 covers 17 residues. Trimming left V 4 bases short and J 0 bases short, with 16 bases between.

This clonotype was seen many times. The chain couples TRBV6-1 to TRBJ2-2; D remains ambiguous. V was shortened by 7 bases and J by 0 bases, with 9 bases between the two germline ends. The CDR3 has 14 residues. Per germline, CDR1 MNHNS and CDR2 SASEGT. CDR3 sequence (DNA): TGTGCCAGCATCGACTTCGCGAACACCGGGGAGCTGTTTTTT. This sequence encodes CASIDFANTGELFF.

Details on this clonotype: A much larger clone lies a single base off, so this may be a read error. The chain links TRBV11-2 to TRBJ2-3, with D unclear. Per the germline V gene, CDR1 is SGHAT and CDR2 is FQNNGV. V shed 4 bases and J shed 5 bases, with 16 bases lying between them. The CDR3 length is 15 residues. The CDR3 DNA follows: TGTGCCAGCAGCTCCGGTGGACGAGTAATAGATACGCAGTATTTT. This encodes CASSSGGRVIDTQYF.

This clonotype was seen many times. The chain couples TRBV18 to TRBJ2-5; 8 positions match TRBD2. The CDR3 is made up of 14 amino acids. V gave up 3 bases and J gave up 4 bases; unmatched junction bases: 4. CDR1 and CDR2 from the germline V gene are KGHSH and LQKENI. This chain's CDR3 is CASSPGLERETQYF. The DNA of the CDR3 is TGTGCCAGCTCACCGGGACTAGAGAGAGAGACCCAGTACTTC.

This clonotype appeared a few times. V is TRBV24-1 and J is TRBJ2-7; D could derive from TRBD1 or TRBD2 (6 bases each). CDR3 size: 14 residues. Germline V gene sequence: CDR1 KGHDR, CDR2 SFDVKD. V lost 2 bases to trimming and J lost 0 bases, with 7 bases between them. The CDR3 DNA follows: TGTGCCACCAGTGATTCGGGGGCCTCCTACGAGCAGTACTTC. This codes for CATSDSGASYEQYF.

This clonotype was seen a few times. The CDR3 DNA sequence: TGTGCCAGTAGTCCCCCAACAGGGATTTCCTATGGCTACACCTTC. It is translated as CASSPPTGISYGYTF. This rearrangement joins TRBV19 to TRBJ1-2, with TRBD1 as a possible D gene (6 bases). The V gene lost 5 bases and the J gene lost 4 bases, with 17 bases spanning the gap. The V gene's germline CDR1 is LNHDA and CDR2 SQIVND (reference sequence). The CDR3 is 15 amino acids.

This chain uses TRBV20-1 with TRBJ2-7; 7 nucleotides line up with TRBD1. Trimming removed 8 bases from V and 6 bases from J; junction bases left unmatched: 16. The CDR3 has 14 residues. Germline CDR1 is DFQATT and CDR2 is SNEGSKA (reference sequence). The CDR3 DNA reads TGCAGTCCACGGCCAACCCAGGGGGTCTCCGAGCAGTACTTC. Amino acids: CSPRPTQGVSEQYF.

This clonotype has a count of ten or more. The J gene is TRBJ1-5, the V gene TRBV28; possible D gene TRBD1, 5 bases. V was clipped by 3 bases and J by 5 bases, with 20 bases between them. Germline V gene sequence: CDR1 MDHEN, CDR2 SYDVKM. This CDR3 has 17 amino acids. CDR3 in DNA: TGTGCCAGCAGTTTGAATCACCTGGAAGGAGGGGATCAGCCCCAGCATTTT. Its protein is CASSLNHLEGGDQPQHF.

This clonotype was detected many times. The rearrangement links TRBV28 to TRBJ1-2, with D perhaps matching TRBD1 (6 bases). Germline V lookup: CDR1 MDHEN, CDR2 SYDVKM. The CDR3 spans 14 residues. V dropped 5 bases and J dropped 4 bases, with 14 bases sitting between them. CDR3: CASSRRGQSYGYTF. The CDR3 nucleotides read TGTGCCAGCAGTAGGAGGGGACAAAGCTATGGCTACACCTTC.

Ten or more counts support this clonotype. The V and J genes are TRBV28 and TRBJ1-5; 9 bases are a match to TRBD1. Trimming cost V 7 bases and J 9 bases; bases outside gene matches: 16. The CDR3 length is 16 residues. Germline values: CDR1 MDHEN, CDR2 SYDVKM. The DNA of the CDR3 is TGTGCCAGCAAGTTCACCAGGACAGGGGCGCCGGGGCCCCAGCATTTT. Its translation: CASKFTRTGAPGPQHF.

This clonotype was recorded many times. The rearrangement joins TRBV4-1 to TRBJ2-1; 9 bases are a match to TRBD2. With 0 bases clipped from V and 3 bases from J, the junction kept 6 bases outside the gene matches. Germline assignment: CDR1 MGHRA and CDR2 YSYEKL. The CDR3 runs to 17 residues. The CDR3 here is CASSQDGAGGIYNEQFF. CDR3 DNA sequence: TGCGCCAGCAGCCAAGATGGCGCGGGAGGGATCTACAATGAGCAGTTCTTC.

The chain links TRBV6-1 to TRBJ1-5; the D gene is possibly TRBD1 (6 bases). The germline V gene has CDR1 MNHNS and CDR2 SASEGT. CDR3 length: 14 amino acids. The ends were cut back, 3 bases at V and 3 bases at J, with 9 bases in the middle. The CDR3 region is CASSDRGPNQPQHF. The CDR3 DNA follows: TGTGCCAGCAGTGACAGGGGACCCAATCAGCCCCAGCATTTT.

This clonotype was detected ten times or more. CDR3 in DNA: TGTGCCAGCAGCGTAGTTGGGACAGGGGGCGAGCAGTACTTC. This codes for CASSVVGTGGEQYF. The chain recombines TRBV9 with TRBJ2-7, with 11 nucleotides matching TRBD1. Per germline, CDR1 SGDLS and CDR2 YYNGEE. The CDR3 has 14 amino acids. V dropped 0 bases and J dropped 6; count of bases not matched to a gene: 2.

Of note for this clonotype: This clone may be a read error of a much larger clone one base away. This chain links TRBV25-1 with TRBJ1-1; 7 nucleotides align to TRBD1. CDR1 is MGHDK and CDR2 is SYGVNS in the germline V gene. V dropped 10 bases and J dropped 4; count of bases not matched to a gene: 6. This CDR3 spans 12 amino acids. The CDR3 nucleotides are TGTGCCACCGACAGGGAGGGCACTGAAGCTTTCTTT. Translation: CATDREGTEAFF.

The genes are TRBV3-1 and TRBJ2-1, with D uncertain. The CDR3 has 15 amino acids. CDR1 LGHDT and CDR2 YNNKEL come from the germline V gene (reference sequence). The V and J ends lost 4 bases and 7 bases respectively, with 17 bases between them. CDR3 in amino acids: CASSLRGPAKNEQFF. The CDR3 bases are TGTGCCAGCAGCCTCCGAGGACCAGCGAAGAATGAGCAGTTCTTC.

This clonotype was found many times. The chain has TRBV10-3 and TRBJ1-1; D is possibly TRBD1 (5 bases). The CDR3 consists of 11 residues. CDR1 ENHRY and CDR2 SYGVKD come from the germline V gene. Deletions cut 6 bases from V and 6 bases from J, with 8 bases between. CDR3 nucleotides: TGTGCCATCAGGCAGGGAGCTGAAGCTTTCTTT. Its protein is CAIRQGAEAFF.

This clonotype has just a few counts. J is TRBJ1-1 and V is TRBV4-1, with D possibly being TRBD1 (6 bases). The germline V gene has CDR1 MGHRA and CDR2 YSYEKL. The CDR3 has 16 amino acids. Trimming removed 2 bases from V and 3 bases from J, with 16 bases in between. CDR3 bases: TGCGCCAGCAGCCAACCCCTGGGGGGCGCGTACACTGAAGCTTTCTTT. Amino acids: CASSQPLGGAYTEAFF.

V and J are TRBV10-3 and TRBJ2-1; 7 nucleotides match TRBD1. The germline V gene encodes CDR1 ENHRY and CDR2 SYGVKD. This CDR3 has 18 amino acids. Trimming cost V 0 bases and J 2 bases; bases outside gene matches: 10. The CDR3 DNA reads TGTGCCATCAGTGAGTCGACCCCGACAGGGATGGCCTACAATGAGCAGTTCTTC. It is translated as CAISESTPTGMAYNEQFF.